This TCR beta chain was identified in a study of regulatory T cells in long-lasting Graves disease. The time point was: newly diagnosed GD, antithyroid drugs for less than 3 months. The TCR library was prepared using RNA isolated from PBMCs. V was clipped by 3 bases and J by 3 bases; unmatched bases: 12. Germline V gene lookup returns CDR1 MGHDK and CDR2 SYGVNS. This CDR3 is built from 17 residues. For TCR beta, libraries came from iRepertoire HTBI primers and Arm-PCR of CDR3 regions. TCRdb fed the multiplex PCR reads into MiXCR, producing one record per CDR3 protein. The data show 350,000 to 500,000 distinct CDR3 sequences, about 15% seen once. These data were also reused for a study on T cells in Graves' hyperthyroidism and ophthalmopathy.

This receptor was obtained from a woman in her forties or fifties with Graves disease. The sequenced sample was peripheral blood mononuclear cells (PBMCs), obtained at new diagnosis, from a patient treated with antithyroid drugs. J is TRBJ2-7 and V is TRBV25-1; 9 bases match TRBD1. The CDR3, as DNA: TGTGCCAGCAGTGACGTCCCGCGGACAGGGGCCCTCTACGAGCAGTACTTC. This encodes CASSDVPRTGALYEQYF.